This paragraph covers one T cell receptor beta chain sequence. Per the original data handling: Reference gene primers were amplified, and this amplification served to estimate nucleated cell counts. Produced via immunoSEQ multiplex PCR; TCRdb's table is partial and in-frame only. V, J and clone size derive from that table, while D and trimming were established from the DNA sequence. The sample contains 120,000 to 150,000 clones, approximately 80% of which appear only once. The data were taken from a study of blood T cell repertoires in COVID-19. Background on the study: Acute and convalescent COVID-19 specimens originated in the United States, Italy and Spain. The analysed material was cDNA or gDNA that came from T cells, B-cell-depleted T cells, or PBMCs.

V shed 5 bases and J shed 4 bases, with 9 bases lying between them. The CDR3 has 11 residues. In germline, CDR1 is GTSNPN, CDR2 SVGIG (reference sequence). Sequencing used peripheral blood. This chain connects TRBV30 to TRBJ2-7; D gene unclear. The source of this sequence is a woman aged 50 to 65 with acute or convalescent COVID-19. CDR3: CAWGVSYEQYF. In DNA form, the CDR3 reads TGTGCCTGGGGGGTGAGTTACGAGCAGTACTTC.